The rows below give T cell receptor beta chains drawn from one sample of a study of PD-L1 blockade in urothelial cancer. Sequencing was performed with immunoSEQ multiplex PCR; in TCRdb, only in-frame clones are kept and a portion is missing. The sample shows around 60,000 clones, 81% of them seen only once. Sequencing was performed on PBMCs, taken around atezolizumab (anti-PD-L1) treatment. The receptors come from a man aged 70 or older with urothelial cancer. Both conserved end residues are part of each CDR3. The order of the fields is CDR3 DNA, CDR3 protein, V gene, D gene, CDR3 length, clone size, J gene. A D gene is named only where the DNA matches it firmly. Not all rows give a size; the values are once, few, many and, for expanded clones, a class.

TGTGCCATCAGTGAGTCTCGGGGGGCTGGTACTGAAGCTTTCTTT | CAISESRGAGTEAFF | TRBV10-3 | . | 15 | . | TRBJ1-1
TGTGCCAGCAGCTTGGGGGGACTGGGACTAGCGGGGAACAATGAGCAGTTCTTC | CASSLGGLGLAGNNEQFF | TRBV5-4 | TRBD2 | 18 | . | TRBJ2-1
TGTGCCACCAGCGAATCAGGTCTAGCCAAAAACATTCAGTACTTC | CATSESGLAKNIQYF | TRBV2 | . | 15 | . | TRBJ2-4
TGTGCCAGCAGTTACTCCGCTAGCGGGAGTAATGAGCAGTTCTTC | CASSYSASGSNEQFF | TRBV6-5 | TRBD2 | 15 | . | TRBJ2-1
TGTGCCAGCACAGCACAGGGCGGCTATGGCTACACCTTC | CASTAQGGYGYTF | TRBV2 | . | 13 | . | TRBJ1-2
TGTGCCAGCAGCCCTCCCTTAGTGGGAGCGGAGACCCAGTACTTC | CASSPPLVGAETQYF | TRBV5-4 | . | 15 | . | TRBJ2-5
TGCAGCGGCTCGACAGGCATGAACACTGAAGCTTTCTTT | CSGSTGMNTEAFF | TRBV29-1 | . | 13 | few | TRBJ1-1
TGTGCCAGCAGCCAGGTCGAGGAGAATCAGCCCCAGCATTTT | CASSQVEENQPQHF | TRBV4-2 | . | 14 | . | TRBJ1-5
TGTGCCACCAGCAGGAGCAGGGGCCCCTACGAGCAGTACTTC | CATSRSRGPYEQYF | TRBV15 | . | 14 | once | TRBJ2-7
TGTGCCAGCAGCTTAGACGCGGCGCGGGATACGCAGTATTTT | CASSLDAARDTQYF | TRBV11-3 | . | 14 | . | TRBJ2-3
TGTGCCAGCAGCAACGCTGTGGGAGTAGAGGAGACCCAGTACTTC | CASSNAVGVEETQYF | TRBV21-1 | . | 15 | . | TRBJ2-5
TGTGCCAGCAGCTTAGGGGGCGGGAGCGAGCAGTACTTC | CASSLGGGSEQYF | TRBV7-9 | TRBD2 | 13 | . | TRBJ2-7
TGCGCCAGCAGCCAAGTCCCGATGGGACAGGGGGCTTACGAGCAGTACTTC | CASSQVPMGQGAYEQYF | TRBV4-1 | TRBD1 | 17 | few | TRBJ2-7
TGTGCCAGCAGTCCCCCGGGACTCGGCGAGACCCAGTACTTC | CASSPPGLGETQYF | TRBV6-6 | . | 14 | . | TRBJ2-5
TGTGCCAGCGGGGGGGCTAGAGAGACCCAGTACTTC | CASGGARETQYF | TRBV2 | . | 12 | once | TRBJ2-5
TGTGCCAGTACCGCAGGGGGCGCCGGGTACGAGCAGTACTTC | CASTAGGAGYEQYF | TRBV19 | TRBD1 | 14 | . | TRBJ2-7
TGTGCCACCTCAAACTCAGGGGGCTTGACTCAGCCCCAGCATTTT | CATSNSGGLTQPQHF | TRBV19 | TRBD1 | 15 | . | TRBJ1-5
TGTGCCAGCAGAGCCGGGTTCTCCTACGAGCAGTACTTC | CASRAGFSYEQYF | TRBV6-1 | . | 13 | once | TRBJ2-7
TGTGCCAGCAGCTTGGATGGACTGCTGGGAACTGAAGCTTTCTTT | CASSLDGLLGTEAFF | TRBV5-4 | . | 15 | . | TRBJ1-1
TGCGCCAGCAGATTGGACAGTCACGTGAGTGAAAAACTGTTTTTT | CASRLDSHVSEKLFF | TRBV5-1 | . | 15 | . | TRBJ1-4
TGTGCCAGCAGCCAAGTGGCGGATGACACCGGGGAGCTGTTTTTT | CASSQVADDTGELFF | TRBV4-2 | . | 15 | . | TRBJ2-2
TGTGCCAGTAGTATAGGAGGGAATCAGCCCCAGCATTTT | CASSIGGNQPQHF | TRBV19 | . | 13 | once | TRBJ1-5
TGTGCCAGCAGCGATAGACTAGCGGAGTACAATGAGCAGTTCTTC | CASSDRLAEYNEQFF | TRBV5-5 | TRBD2 | 15 | . | TRBJ2-1
TGCGCCAGCAGCTATGGACTAGCGGAGAATGAGCAGTTCTTC | CASSYGLAENEQFF | TRBV5-1 | TRBD2 | 14 | . | TRBJ2-1
TGTGCCACCAGCAGAGCTAGCGGGAGTATCGGCGAGCAGTTCTTC | CATSRASGSIGEQFF | TRBV15 | TRBD2 | 15 | . | TRBJ2-1
TGTGCAAGTCGCCATTTTTGCGAGGCTAGCGATTCCTACGAGCAGTACTTC | CASRHFCEASDSYEQYF | TRBV12-2 | . | 17 | . | TRBJ2-7
TGTGCCAGCAGCTTATCGCGGGCCGCTAACTATGGCTACACCTTC | CASSLSRAANYGYTF | TRBV11-2 | . | 15 | . | TRBJ1-2
TGCAGCGTTGAACCGAGCGGGAGAGGGACTCTCAATGAGCAGTTCTTC | CSVEPSGRGTLNEQFF | TRBV29-1 | TRBD2 | 16 | . | TRBJ2-1
TGTGCCAGCAGCCCCAACCAGGATACGCAGTATTTT | CASSPNQDTQYF | TRBV6-5 | . | 12 | . | TRBJ2-3
TGTGCCAGCTCACCACCGGGACAGCTAAGCCGTGGCGAGCAGTACTTC | CASSPPGQLSRGEQYF | TRBV18 | TRBD1 | 16 | few | TRBJ2-7
TGTGCCAGCAGTTTGCAGGGGGAGGCAACTAATGAAAAACTGTTTTTT | CASSLQGEATNEKLFF | TRBV27 | TRBD1 | 16 | . | TRBJ1-4
TGTGCCGGCAGTTACCGGGGTGGCTACACCTTC | CAGSYRGGYTF | TRBV6-5 | . | 11 | . | TRBJ1-2
TGTGCCAGCTCCCCCGGACTAGCGGGAGGGAAGAGCTCCTACGAGCAGTACTTC | CASSPGLAGGKSSYEQYF | TRBV11-3 | TRBD2 | 18 | once | TRBJ2-7
TGCAGCGTTACCCATTTAGCGGGAGGAGGCAATGAGCAGTTCTTC | CSVTHLAGGGNEQFF | TRBV29-1 | TRBD2 | 15 | . | TRBJ2-1
TGTGCCAGCAGCGTGGGACAGACGCAAGAGACCCAGTACTTC | CASSVGQTQETQYF | TRBV7-2 | TRBD1 | 14 | . | TRBJ2-5
TGTGCCAGCAGCTCTCCGGGACTCACCCACGAGCAGTACTTC | CASSSPGLTHEQYF | TRBV7-2 | . | 14 | . | TRBJ2-7
TGCGCCAGCAGCGTGGACAGAACAGATACGCAGTATTTT | CASSVDRTDTQYF | TRBV5-1 | . | 13 | . | TRBJ2-3